The 30 T cell receptor beta chains given below trace back to one sample, sequenced in a study of cytotoxic CD8 clonotypes in ibrutinib-treated CLL. Clones were read by immunoSEQ multiplex PCR, and TCRdb kept only the in-frame ones, dropping some. The data contain roughly 45,000 clones, over 60% of them singletons. The sample was PBMCs, taken after 24 months of ibrutinib treatment. These receptors originate from a human donor with chronic lymphocytic leukemia.

This clone was seen only a few times. The J gene is TRBJ1-5, the V gene TRBV6-5, with unresolved D. The ends were cut back, 6 bases at V and 0 bases at J, with 9 bases in the middle. CDR3 size: 14 residues. Looked up from germline, CDR1 is MNHEY and CDR2 is SVGAGI. In DNA, the CDR3 is TGTGCCAGCAGGCAGAGATATAGCAATCAGCCCCAGCATTTT. Its protein is CASRQRYSNQPQHF.

The chain uses TRBV19 and TRBJ1-5; D uncertain. The CDR3 totals 14 residues. Germline CDR1 LNHDA, CDR2 SQIVND (reference sequence). The ends were cut back, 1 base at V and 4 bases at J, with 8 bases in the middle. The CDR3 nucleotides are TGTGCCAGTAGTATAGGCAATTTTAATCAGCCCCAGCATTTT. It specifies CASSIGNFNQPQHF.

The chain links TRBV6-1 to TRBJ1-2; 8 bases are a match to TRBD1. V was clipped by 4 bases and J by 8 bases; unmatched bases: 9. Germline assignment: CDR1 MNHNS and CDR2 SASEGT. The CDR3 sequence is 14 residues long. The CDR3 nucleotides read TGTGCCAGCAGTGCTACTGGACAGGGTGCGGGCTACACCTTC. This codes for CASSATGQGAGYTF.

The chain carries TRBV7-3 and TRBJ2-1; possible D gene TRBD2, 6 bases. V was trimmed by 4 bases and J by 4 bases, leaving 17 bases between them. This CDR3 spans 16 amino acids. In germline, CDR1 is SGHTA, CDR2 FQGTGA. CDR3 sequence: CASSSSAGRGYNEQFF. CDR3 coding DNA: TGTGCCAGCAGCTCTAGTGCGGGGAGAGGGTACAATGAGCAGTTCTTC.

This chain links TRBV5-1 with TRBJ1-1, with D unresolved. Trimming took 3 bases from V and 1 from J, leaving 10 bases between them. This CDR3 is built from 14 residues. CDR1 and CDR2 (germline): SGHRS, YFSETQ. The DNA for the CDR3 is TGCGCCAGCAGCTCTGGCTTGGGGAACACTGAAGCTTTCTTT. Translation gives CASSSGLGNTEAFF.

The chain recombines TRBV4-2 with TRBJ2-3; D perhaps matches TRBD1 (6 bases). Germline loops: CDR1 LGHNA, CDR2 YNFKEQ. The CDR3 loop spans 15 amino acids. Between the trimmed V and J ends, which lost 4 bases and 2 bases, there was a span of 13 bases. CDR3 bases: TGTGCCAGCAGCCTGCTGACAGGTAACACAGATACGCAGTATTTT. It yields the protein CASSLLTGNTDTQYF.

The chain uses TRBV7-8 and TRBJ1-1; D is ambiguous. This CDR3 region has 13 residues. Trimming took 1 base from V and 1 from J, leaving 4 bases between them. Germline V gives CDR1 SGHVS, CDR2 FQNEAQ. The CDR3 loop is CASSLDRNTEAFF. In nucleotides, the CDR3 is TGTGCCAGCAGCTTAGACAGGAACACTGAAGCTTTCTTT.

Only one count was recorded for this clone. V usage is TRBV7-2 and J usage is TRBJ2-2; tentative D call: TRBD2 (6 bases). The germline gives CDR1 SGHTA, CDR2 FQGNSA. The CDR3 runs 16 residues. V lost 3 bases and J 0 bases, leaving 11 bases between the germline ends. CDR3 amino acids: CASSLRGRTNTGELFF. The CDR3 nucleotides are TGTGCCAGCAGCTTGAGAGGGAGGACGAACACCGGGGAGCTGTTTTTT.

For the CDR3, the DNA is TGTGCCAGCAGTGGGCGGGGGGGAGGAGATACGCAGTATTTT. It codes for CASSGRGGGDTQYF. The chain couples TRBV6-1 to TRBJ2-3; 9 bases are a match to TRBD2. Germline CDR1 and CDR2: MNHNS and SASEGT. The junction had 4 bases not matched to a gene; V was cut back by 4 bases and J by 5 bases. CDR3 length: 14 residues.

The table lists this clone with a count of one. The V gene is TRBV5-5, the J gene TRBJ2-2; possible D gene TRBD1, 5 bases. There are 15 residues in the CDR3. V was clipped by 0 bases and J by 6 bases, with 12 bases between them. CDR1 and CDR2 from the germline V gene are SGHKS and YYEKEE (reference sequence). CDR3 protein: CASSLGARVAGELFF. The DNA of the CDR3 is TGTGCCAGCAGCTTGGGTGCCAGGGTGGCCGGGGAGCTGTTTTTT.

This clone was detected a few times. The chain has TRBV5-1 and TRBJ2-2; D is undetermined. CDR3 length: 14 residues. Germline V gives CDR1 SGHRS, CDR2 YFSETQ. The V and J ends lost 4 bases and 2 bases respectively, with 9 bases between them. The CDR3 region has the DNA TGCGCCAGCAGCGGAATTGTCAACACCGGGGAGCTGTTTTTT. The encoded protein is CASSGIVNTGELFF.

This chain connects TRBV11-2 to TRBJ2-7, with 8 bases fitting TRBD1. Germline values: CDR1 SGHAT, CDR2 FQNNGV. This CDR3 contains 15 residues. After removal of 3 bases from V and 6 bases from J, the junction contained 10 bases not matched to a gene. Written as DNA, the CDR3 is TGTGCCAGCAGCTTTACCGGGACAGGAATCGGCGAGCAGTACTTC. This gives the protein CASSFTGTGIGEQYF.

The chain is built from TRBV11-3 and TRBJ2-1; D possibly uses TRBD1 or TRBD2 (5 bases each). Germline V CDR1 and CDR2: SGHNT, YENEEA. With 3 bases removed from V and 9 bases from J, the gap between germline ends came to 21 bases. The CDR3 sequence is 16 residues long. The CDR3 spells CASSFNRDLRGGEQFF. The CDR3 region has the DNA TGTGCCAGCAGCTTCAACCGGGACCTAAGAGGTGGTGAGCAGTTCTTC.

V is TRBV5-6 and J is TRBJ1-1; 8 nucleotides align to TRBD1. The CDR3 is 14 amino acids. CDR1 and CDR2 (germline): SGHDT, YYEEEE. V shed 5 bases and J 5 bases; nucleotides not matched to a gene: 8. The chain's CDR3 is CASSSRGRLTEAFF. In DNA, the CDR3 is TGTGCCAGCAGTTCCAGGGGGCGGTTGACTGAAGCTTTCTTT.

CDR3 amino acids: CASSDFVQTEAFF. The CDR3 nucleotides read TGTGCCAGCAGTGACTTTGTGCAGACTGAAGCTTTCTTT. V and J are TRBV25-1 and TRBJ1-1, with unresolved D. V was clipped by 3 bases and J by 5 bases, with 10 bases between them. In germline, CDR1 is MGHDK, CDR2 SYGVNS. The CDR3 has 13 residues.

This rearrangement joins TRBV27 to TRBJ2-7; D unclear. The V end was cut by 6 bases, the J end by 2 bases, with 11 bases between. Per the germline V gene, CDR1 is MNHEY and CDR2 is SMNVEV (reference sequence). This CDR3 region has 13 residues. The DNA of the CDR3 is TGTGCCAGCAGACGGGCTATTCCCTACGAGCAGTACTTC. It encodes CASRRAIPYEQYF.

This clone was picked up a small number of times. The chain recombines TRBV19 with TRBJ1-1; TRBD1 might be the D (6 bases). Trimming shortened V by 7 bases and J by 10 bases, and 16 bases separated the two germline ends. The CDR3 contains 12 residues. Looked up from germline, CDR1 is LNHDA and CDR2 is SQIVND (reference sequence). As DNA, the CDR3 is TGTGCCAGTACGAACAGGGCTTTCGGAGCTTTCTTT. Encoded protein: CASTNRAFGAFF.

In this sample, this clone is medium-sized. V and J are TRBV29-1 and TRBJ2-7; TRBD2 aligns across 7 bases. Germline CDR1 and CDR2: SQVTM and ANQGSEA. V trimming: 3 bases; J trimming: 2 bases; junction bases outside the gene matches: 1. CDR3 length: 12 residues. The CDR3 reads CSVEAGAYEQYF. The CDR3 nucleotides read TGCAGCGTTGAGGCGGGAGCCTACGAGCAGTACTTC.

The V call is TRBV19, the J call TRBJ2-4, with D possibly being TRBD1 or TRBD2 (5 bases each). The CDR3 totals 16 residues. The germline V and J ends were trimmed by 6 bases and 2 bases, with 17 bases remaining between them. Per the germline V gene, CDR1 is LNHDA and CDR2 is SQIVND (reference sequence). The CDR3 DNA follows: TGTGCCAGTAGAGCCCAGGGACCCGCCTCCAAAAACATTCAGTACTTC. This encodes CASRAQGPASKNIQYF.

The V call is TRBV27, the J call TRBJ1-6; D unclear. Trimming cost V 2 bases and J 8 bases, with 7 bases left between them. Germline assignment: CDR1 MNHEY and CDR2 SMNVEV (reference sequence). CDR3 size: 13 residues. CDR3 protein: CASSLRRDSPLHF. The CDR3 DNA reads TGTGCCAGCAGTTTAAGGAGAGATTCACCCCTCCACTTT.

The genes are TRBV7-2 and TRBJ1-2; no clear D gene. Germline V gives CDR1 SGHTA, CDR2 FQGNSA. This CDR3 contains 11 residues. Trimming shortened V by 6 bases and J by 11 bases, and 13 bases separated the two germline ends. This CDR3 reads CASRVGIGYTF. The CDR3 nucleotides are TGTGCCAGCAGGGTTGGGATCGGGTACACCTTC.

This chain links TRBV4-1 with TRBJ2-6; TRBD1 matches 7 bases. The germline CDR1 and CDR2 sequences are MGHRA and YSYEKL. V shed 5 bases, J shed 0 bases, and the junction held 10 bases outside the gene matches. The CDR3 spans 18 residues. The CDR3 DNA reads TGCGCCAGCAGCACCTCGGGACAGCCTATCTCTGGGGCCAACGTCCTGACTTTC. Its protein is CASSTSGQPISGANVLTF.

The count of this clone is one. The V and J genes are TRBV4-2 and TRBJ1-1; D is unresolved. CDR1 and CDR2 (germline): LGHNA, YNFKEQ. Trimming left V 2 bases short and J 1 base short, with 8 bases between. This CDR3 region has 14 residues. CDR3 DNA sequence: TGTGCCAGCAGCCAACGTCAGGAGAACACTGAAGCTTTCTTT. Protein sequence: CASSQRQENTEAFF.

The V and J genes are TRBV18 and TRBJ1-1; D remains unclear. V was clipped by 4 bases and J by 0 bases, with 9 bases between them. CDR3 length: 14 amino acids. Germline values: CDR1 KGHSH, CDR2 LQKENI. The CDR3 here is CASSRSYMNTEAFF. The CDR3 DNA sequence: TGTGCCAGCTCACGGTCATATATGAACACTGAAGCTTTCTTT. Filled out from reference TRBV18 and TRBJ1-1, the complete variable domain reads NAGVMQNPRHLVRRRGQEARLRCSPMKGHSHVYWYRQLPEEGLKFMVYLQKENIIDESGMPKERFSAEFPKEGPSILRIQQVVRGDSAAYFCASSRSYMNTEAFFGQGTRLTVV.

The J gene is TRBJ2-7, the V gene TRBV14; 10 bases align to TRBD2. In germline, CDR1 is SGHDN, CDR2 FVKESK. This CDR3 is 14 amino acids long. J gave up 2 bases and V 3 bases, and 1 base lay outside the gene matches. This CDR3 is CASSHGLAAYEQYF. The CDR3 coding sequence is TGTGCCAGCAGCCACGGACTAGCGGCCTACGAGCAGTACTTC.

V is TRBV6-1 and J is TRBJ2-2; D remains ambiguous. V was pared by 6 bases and J by 1 base, with 12 bases between. Germline V lookup: CDR1 MNHNS, CDR2 SASEGT. The CDR3 extends over 15 amino acids. The CDR3 DNA is TGTGCCAGCAGCCCACAGAAGTTGAACACCGGGGAGCTGTTTTTT. Protein product: CASSPQKLNTGELFF.

This rearrangement joins TRBV9 to TRBJ2-1, with D uncertain. The germline V gene encodes CDR1 SGDLS and CDR2 YYNGEE. The CDR3 contains 13 residues. V dropped 0 bases and J dropped 4 bases, with 5 bases sitting between them. The CDR3 here is CASSVEDYNEQFF. For the CDR3, the DNA is TGTGCCAGCAGCGTAGAGGATTACAATGAGCAGTTCTTC. The full variable domain, its missing parts supplied by reference TRBV9 and TRBJ2-1, is DSGVTQTPKHLITATGQRVTLRCSPRSGDLSVYWYQQSLDQGLQFLIQYYNGEERAKGNILERFSAQQFPDLHSELNLSSLELGDSALYFCASSVEDYNEQFFGPGTRLTVL.

The chain has TRBV28 and TRBJ2-7; 11 positions match TRBD2. The CDR3 consists of 14 residues. V trimming: 8 bases; J trimming: 4 bases; junction bases outside the gene matches: 7. Per the germline V gene, CDR1 is MDHEN and CDR2 is SYDVKM. CDR3 amino acids: CASGPRTSGYEQYF. The CDR3 nucleotides read TGTGCCAGCGGGCCTCGGACTAGCGGGTACGAGCAGTACTTC.

A remark on this clone: Germline is not matched at one junction end, which may reflect a read error. The CDR3 protein is CASSPQGENGYTF. DNA of the CDR3: TGTGCCAGCTCCCCACAGGGTGAGAATGGCTACACCTTC. The genes are TRBV18 and TRBJ1-2; D is possibly TRBD1 (6 bases). Germline-derived CDR1 and CDR2 are KGHSH and LQKENI. The CDR3 length is 13 residues.

The chain uses TRBV19 and TRBJ1-2; D remains unclear. V was cut by 5 bases and J by 2 bases, with 9 bases left in between. Germline CDR1 LNHDA, CDR2 SQIVND (reference sequence). The CDR3 length is 13 residues. CDR3 residues: CASSEGENYGYTF. As DNA, the CDR3 is TGTGCCAGTAGTGAGGGAGAGAACTATGGCTACACCTTC.